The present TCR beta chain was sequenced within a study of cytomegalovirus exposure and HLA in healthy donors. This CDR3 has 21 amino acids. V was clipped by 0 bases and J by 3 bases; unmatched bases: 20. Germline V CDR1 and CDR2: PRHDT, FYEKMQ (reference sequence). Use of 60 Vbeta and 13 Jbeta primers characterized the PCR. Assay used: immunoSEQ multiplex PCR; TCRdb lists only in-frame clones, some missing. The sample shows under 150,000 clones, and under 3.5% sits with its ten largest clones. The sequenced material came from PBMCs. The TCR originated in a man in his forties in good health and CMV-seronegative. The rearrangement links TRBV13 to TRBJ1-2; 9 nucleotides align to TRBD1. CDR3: CASSLGRGQPIPDRGDYGYTF. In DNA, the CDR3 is TGTGCCAGCAGCTTAGGAAGAGGCCAACCCATCCCAGACAGGGGGGACTATGGCTACACCTTC.